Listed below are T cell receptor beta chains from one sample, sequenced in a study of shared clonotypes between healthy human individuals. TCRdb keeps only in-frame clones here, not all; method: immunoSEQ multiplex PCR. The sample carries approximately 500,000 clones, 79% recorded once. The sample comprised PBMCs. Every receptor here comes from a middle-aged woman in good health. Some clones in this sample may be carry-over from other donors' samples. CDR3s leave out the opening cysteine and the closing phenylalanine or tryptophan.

CDR3: ASSLGLAEQY
V: TRBV28
J: TRBJ2-7

CDR3: ASSLGLTGYTEAF
V: TRBV5-6
J: TRBJ1-1

CDR3: ASSIAPGTTTH
V: TRBV19
J: TRBJ1-5

CDR3: ASSPNRPEGETQY
V: TRBV5-1
J: TRBJ2-5

CDR3: ASSQVGVSGNTIY
V: TRBV14
J: TRBJ1-3

CDR3: ASGFGGRETQY
V: TRBV12-5
J: TRBJ2-5

CDR3: ASSLVAGGERETQY
V: TRBV13
J: TRBJ2-5

CDR3: ASSYSIGADEQF
V: TRBV6-5
J: TRBJ2-1

CDR3: ASSFLVGQGSSGANVLT
V: TRBV27
J: TRBJ2-6

CDR3: AISEAGSETQY
V: TRBV10-3
J: TRBJ2-5

CDR3: ASSRIGTPLGGEQF
V: TRBV4-2
J: TRBJ2-1

CDR3: ASSLSLTGPNEQF
V: TRBV5-1
J: TRBJ2-1

CDR3: ASSQVLGNEQF
V: TRBV14
J: TRBJ2-1

CDR3: ASSPSGTAANYGYT
V: TRBV7-3
J: TRBJ1-2